This T cell receptor beta chain was sequenced in a study of cytomegalovirus exposure and HLA in healthy donors. Notes on the study in general: In a later analysis, specific HLA alleles were associated with approximately 16,000 TCR beta sequences at a 0.05 false discovery rate. Reported performance of the classifier showed diagnosis of cytomegalovirus status with high specificity and sensitivity. It was likely that a cluster of highly shared sequence variants was a sequencing artifact.

Amplification used 60 Vbeta primers and 13 Jbeta primers. TCRdb's copy holds only in-frame clones and misses some; the assay was immunoSEQ multiplex PCR. The sample yields fewer than 150,000 clones, 75% to 90% seen once. About this clone itself: Antigen unknown.

Germline trimming cut 5 bases from V and 5 bases from J; bases unmatched to any gene: 5. Looked up from germline, CDR1 is SEHNR and CDR2 is FQNEAQ (reference sequence). CDR3 size: 15 residues. The sample comprised PBMCs. The rearrangement links TRBV7-9 to TRBJ2-1, with 11 positions matching TRBD2. This clonotype was obtained from a woman in her 30s in good health and CMV-seropositive. CDR3 sequence (DNA): TGTGCCAGCAGCCTTGGGACTAGCGGCCACAATGAGCAGTTCTTC. Translating it yields CASSLGTSGHNEQFF.